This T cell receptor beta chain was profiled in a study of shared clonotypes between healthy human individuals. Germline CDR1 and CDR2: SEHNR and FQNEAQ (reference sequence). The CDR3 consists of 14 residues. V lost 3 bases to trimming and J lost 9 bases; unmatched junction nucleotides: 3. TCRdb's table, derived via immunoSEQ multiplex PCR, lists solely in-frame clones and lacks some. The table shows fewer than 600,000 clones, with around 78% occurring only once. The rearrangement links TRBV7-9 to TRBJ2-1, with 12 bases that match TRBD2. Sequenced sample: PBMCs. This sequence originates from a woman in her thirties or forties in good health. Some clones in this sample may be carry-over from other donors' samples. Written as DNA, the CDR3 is TGTGCCAGCAGCTTGCCTAGCGGGAGGGTTGAGCAGTTCTTC. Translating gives CASSLPSGRVEQFF.